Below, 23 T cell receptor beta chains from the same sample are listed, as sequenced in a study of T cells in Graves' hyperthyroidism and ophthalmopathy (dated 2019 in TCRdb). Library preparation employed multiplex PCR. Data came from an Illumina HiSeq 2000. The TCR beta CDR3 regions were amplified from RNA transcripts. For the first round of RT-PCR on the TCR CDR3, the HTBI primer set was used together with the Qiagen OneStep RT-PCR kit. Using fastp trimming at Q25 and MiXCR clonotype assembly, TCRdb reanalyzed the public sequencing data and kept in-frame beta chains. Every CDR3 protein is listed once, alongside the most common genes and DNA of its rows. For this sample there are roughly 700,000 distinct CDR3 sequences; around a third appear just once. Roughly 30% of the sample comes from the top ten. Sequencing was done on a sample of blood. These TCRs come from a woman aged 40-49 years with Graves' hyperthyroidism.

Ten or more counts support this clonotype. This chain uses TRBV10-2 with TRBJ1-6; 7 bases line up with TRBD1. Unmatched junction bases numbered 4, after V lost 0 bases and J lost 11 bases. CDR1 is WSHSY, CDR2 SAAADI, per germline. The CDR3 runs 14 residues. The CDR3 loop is CASSESGGQTPLHF. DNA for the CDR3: TGCGCCAGCAGTGAGTCTGGGGGACAGACACCCCTCCACTTT.

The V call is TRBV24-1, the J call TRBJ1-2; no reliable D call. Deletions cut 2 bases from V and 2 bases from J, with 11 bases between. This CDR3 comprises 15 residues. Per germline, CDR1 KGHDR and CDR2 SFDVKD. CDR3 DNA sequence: TGTGCCACCAGTGATTCCAGCGGGCTGAACTATGGCTACACCTTC. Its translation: CATSDSSGLNYGYTF.

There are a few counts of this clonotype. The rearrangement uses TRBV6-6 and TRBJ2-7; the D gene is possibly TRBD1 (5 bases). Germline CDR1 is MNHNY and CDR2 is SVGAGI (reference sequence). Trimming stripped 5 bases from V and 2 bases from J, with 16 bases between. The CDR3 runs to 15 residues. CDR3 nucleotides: TGTGCCAGCAGTCTCTGGGGCGGCCATGCCTACGAGCAGTACTTC. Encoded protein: CASSLWGGHAYEQYF.

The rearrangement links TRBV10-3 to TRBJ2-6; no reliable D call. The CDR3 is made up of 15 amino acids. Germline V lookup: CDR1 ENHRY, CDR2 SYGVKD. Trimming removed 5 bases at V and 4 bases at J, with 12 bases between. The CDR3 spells CAISTGLSGANVLTF. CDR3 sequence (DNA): TGTGCCATCAGTACCGGGTTGTCAGGGGCCAACGTCCTGACTTTC.

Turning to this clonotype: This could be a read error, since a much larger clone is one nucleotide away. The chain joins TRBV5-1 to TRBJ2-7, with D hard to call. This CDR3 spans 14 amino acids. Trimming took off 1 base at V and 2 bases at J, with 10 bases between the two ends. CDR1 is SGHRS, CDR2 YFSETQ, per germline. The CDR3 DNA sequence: TGCGCCAGCAGCTTGACACCTCCCCCCTACGAGCAGTACTTC. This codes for CASSLTPPPYEQYF.

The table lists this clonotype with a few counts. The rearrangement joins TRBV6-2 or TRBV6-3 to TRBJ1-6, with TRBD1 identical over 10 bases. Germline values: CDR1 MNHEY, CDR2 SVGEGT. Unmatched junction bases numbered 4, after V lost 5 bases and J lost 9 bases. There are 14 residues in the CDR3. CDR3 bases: TGTGCCAGCAGTAGCTGGGACAGGGGTTCACCCCTCCACTTT. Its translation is CASSSWDRGSPLHF.

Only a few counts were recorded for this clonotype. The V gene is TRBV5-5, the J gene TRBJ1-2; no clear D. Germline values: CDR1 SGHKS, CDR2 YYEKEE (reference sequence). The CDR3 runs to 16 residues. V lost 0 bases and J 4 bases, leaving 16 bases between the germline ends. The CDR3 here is CASSLVGLGVSYGYTF. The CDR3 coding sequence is TGTGCCAGCAGCTTGGTCGGACTTGGGGTCAGCTATGGCTACACCTTC.

CDR3 sequence (DNA): TGTGCCAGCAGCTTGTATTCTGGTTCGTGCCCTGAAGCTTTCTTT. Its protein product is CASSLYSGSCPEAFF. The chain combines TRBV5-6 with TRBJ1-1; unclear D gene. The CDR3 loop spans 15 amino acids. V lost 1 base and J lost 6, with 16 bases in between. Per the germline V gene, CDR1 is SGHDT and CDR2 is YYEEEE.

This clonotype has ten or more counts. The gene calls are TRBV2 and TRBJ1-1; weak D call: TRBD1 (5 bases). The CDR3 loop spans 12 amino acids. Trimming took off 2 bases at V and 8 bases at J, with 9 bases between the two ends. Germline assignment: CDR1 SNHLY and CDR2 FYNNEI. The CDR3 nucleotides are TGTGCCAGCAGTGAAAGAGGACAAGAAGCTTTCTTT. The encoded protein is CASSERGQEAFF.

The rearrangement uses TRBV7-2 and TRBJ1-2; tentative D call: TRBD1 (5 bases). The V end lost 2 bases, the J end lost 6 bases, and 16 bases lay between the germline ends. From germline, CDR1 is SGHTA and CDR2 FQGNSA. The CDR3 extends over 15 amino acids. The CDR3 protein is CASSLIAGPPNGYTF. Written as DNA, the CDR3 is TGTGCCAGCAGCTTAATAGCAGGGCCCCCGAATGGCTACACCTTC.

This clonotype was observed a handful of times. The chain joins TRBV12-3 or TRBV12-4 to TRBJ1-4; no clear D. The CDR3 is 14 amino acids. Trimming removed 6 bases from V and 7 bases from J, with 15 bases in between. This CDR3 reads CASSQAGGVEKLFF. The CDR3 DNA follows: TGTGCCAGCAGCCAAGCGGGAGGAGTTGAAAAACTGTTTTTT.

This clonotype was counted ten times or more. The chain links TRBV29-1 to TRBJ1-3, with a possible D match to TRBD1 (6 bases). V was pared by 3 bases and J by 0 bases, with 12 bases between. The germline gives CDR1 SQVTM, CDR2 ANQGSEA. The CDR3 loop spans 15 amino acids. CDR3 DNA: TGCAGCGTTGATCTCAACAGGGACTCTGGAAACACCATATATTTT. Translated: CSVDLNRDSGNTIYF.

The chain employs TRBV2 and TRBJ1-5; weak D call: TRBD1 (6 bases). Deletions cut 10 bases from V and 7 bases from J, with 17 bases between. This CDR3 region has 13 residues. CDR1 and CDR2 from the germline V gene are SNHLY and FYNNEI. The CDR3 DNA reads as TGTGCCATTGGGGGGGGCCTAGAGCAGCCCCAGCATTTT. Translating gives CAIGGGLEQPQHF.

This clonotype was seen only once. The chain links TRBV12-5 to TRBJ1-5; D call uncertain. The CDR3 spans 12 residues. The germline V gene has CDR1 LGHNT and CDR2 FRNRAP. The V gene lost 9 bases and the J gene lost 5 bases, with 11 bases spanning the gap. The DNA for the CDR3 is TGTGCTAGACCCGGGCCCGATCAGCCCCAGCATTTT. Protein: CARPGPDQPQHF.

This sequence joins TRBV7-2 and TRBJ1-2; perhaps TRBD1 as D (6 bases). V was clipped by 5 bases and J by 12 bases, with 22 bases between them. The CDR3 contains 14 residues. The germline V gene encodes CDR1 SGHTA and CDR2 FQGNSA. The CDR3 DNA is TGTGCCAGCAGCCCAAGGGGGGGGGCATCTGGAAACACCTTC. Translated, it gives CASSPRGGASGNTF.

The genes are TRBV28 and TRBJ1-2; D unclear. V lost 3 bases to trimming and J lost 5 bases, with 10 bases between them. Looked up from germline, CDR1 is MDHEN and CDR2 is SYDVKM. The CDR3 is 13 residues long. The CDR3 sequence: CASSLASEYGYTF. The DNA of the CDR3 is TGTGCCAGCAGTTTGGCAAGCGAGTATGGCTACACCTTC.

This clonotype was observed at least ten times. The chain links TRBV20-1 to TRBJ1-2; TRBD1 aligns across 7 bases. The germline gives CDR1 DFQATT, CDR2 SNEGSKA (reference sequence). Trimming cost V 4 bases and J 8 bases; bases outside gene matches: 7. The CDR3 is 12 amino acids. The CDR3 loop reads CSAIRGSEGYTF. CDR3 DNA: TGCAGTGCTATCAGGGGGTCTGAGGGCTACACCTTC.

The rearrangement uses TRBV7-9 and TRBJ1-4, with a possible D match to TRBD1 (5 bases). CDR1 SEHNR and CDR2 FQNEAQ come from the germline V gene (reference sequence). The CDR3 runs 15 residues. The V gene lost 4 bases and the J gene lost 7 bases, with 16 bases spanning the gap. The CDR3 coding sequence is TGTGCCAGCAGCTCTCAGGGAAGAGGCACTGAAAAACTGTTTTTT. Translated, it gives CASSSQGRGTEKLFF.

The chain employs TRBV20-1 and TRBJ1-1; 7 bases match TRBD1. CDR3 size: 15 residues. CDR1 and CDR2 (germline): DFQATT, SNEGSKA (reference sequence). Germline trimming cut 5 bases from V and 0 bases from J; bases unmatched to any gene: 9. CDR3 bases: TGCAGTGCTGGGCAGGGGGACGGCATGAACACTGAAGCTTTCTTT. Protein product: CSAGQGDGMNTEAFF.

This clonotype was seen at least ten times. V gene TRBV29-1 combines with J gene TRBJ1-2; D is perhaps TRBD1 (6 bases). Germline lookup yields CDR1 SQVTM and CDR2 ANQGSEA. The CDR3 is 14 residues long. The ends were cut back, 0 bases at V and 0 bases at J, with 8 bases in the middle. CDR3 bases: TGCAGCGTTGAAGAGAGGACAGCTAACTATGGCTACACCTTC. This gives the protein CSVEERTANYGYTF.

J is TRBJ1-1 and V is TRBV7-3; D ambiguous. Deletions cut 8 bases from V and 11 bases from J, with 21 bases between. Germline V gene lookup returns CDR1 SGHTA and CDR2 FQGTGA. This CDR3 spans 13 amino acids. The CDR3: CASGSFGQREAFF. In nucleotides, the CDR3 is TGTGCCAGCGGCTCCTTTGGCCAACGTGAGGCTTTCTTT. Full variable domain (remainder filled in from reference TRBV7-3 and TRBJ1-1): GAGVSQTPSNKVTEKGKYVELRCDPISGHTALYWYRQSLGQGPEFLIYFQGTGAADDSGLPNDRFFAVRPEGSVSTLKIQRTERGDSAVYLCASGSFGQREAFFGQGTRLTVV.

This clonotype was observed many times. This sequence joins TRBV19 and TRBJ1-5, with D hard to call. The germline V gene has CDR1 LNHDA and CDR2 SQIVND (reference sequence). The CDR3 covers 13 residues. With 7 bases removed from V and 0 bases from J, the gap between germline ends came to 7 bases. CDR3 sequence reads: CASNVHSNQPQHF. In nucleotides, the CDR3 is TGTGCCAGTAATGTTCATAGCAATCAGCCCCAGCATTTT.

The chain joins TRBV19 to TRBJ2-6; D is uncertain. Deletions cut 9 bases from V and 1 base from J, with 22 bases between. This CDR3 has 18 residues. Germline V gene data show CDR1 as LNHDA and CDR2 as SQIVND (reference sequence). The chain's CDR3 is CASSPKTPVGSGANVLTF. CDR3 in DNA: TGTGCCAGCAGTCCCAAGACCCCTGTGGGGTCTGGGGCCAACGTCCTGACTTTC.